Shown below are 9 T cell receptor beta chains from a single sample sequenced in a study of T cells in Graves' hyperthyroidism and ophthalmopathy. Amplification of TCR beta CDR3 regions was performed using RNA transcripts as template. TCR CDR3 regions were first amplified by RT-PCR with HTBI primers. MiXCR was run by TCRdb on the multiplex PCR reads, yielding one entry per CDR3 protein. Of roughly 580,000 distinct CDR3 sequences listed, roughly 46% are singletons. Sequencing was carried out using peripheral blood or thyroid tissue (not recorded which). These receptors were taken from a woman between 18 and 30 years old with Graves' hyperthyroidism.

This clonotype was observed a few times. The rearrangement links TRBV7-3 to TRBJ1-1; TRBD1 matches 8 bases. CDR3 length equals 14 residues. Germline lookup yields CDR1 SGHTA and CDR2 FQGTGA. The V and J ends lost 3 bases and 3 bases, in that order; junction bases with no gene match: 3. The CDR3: CASSFLQGDTEAFF. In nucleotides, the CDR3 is TGTGCCAGCAGCTTTTTACAGGGGGACACTGAAGCTTTCTTT.

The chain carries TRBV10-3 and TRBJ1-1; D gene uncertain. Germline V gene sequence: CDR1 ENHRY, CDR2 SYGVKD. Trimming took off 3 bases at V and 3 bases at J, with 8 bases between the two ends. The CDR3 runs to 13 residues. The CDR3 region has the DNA TGTGCCATCAGTGACCACCCAGACACTGAAGCTTTCTTT. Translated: CAISDHPDTEAFF.

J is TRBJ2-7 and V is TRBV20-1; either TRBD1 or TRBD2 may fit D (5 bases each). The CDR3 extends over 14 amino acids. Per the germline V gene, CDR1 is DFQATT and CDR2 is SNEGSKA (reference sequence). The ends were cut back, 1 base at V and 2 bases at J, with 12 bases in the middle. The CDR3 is CSARGRDGTYEQYF. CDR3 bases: TGCAGTGCTAGAGGAAGGGACGGCACCTACGAGCAGTACTTC.

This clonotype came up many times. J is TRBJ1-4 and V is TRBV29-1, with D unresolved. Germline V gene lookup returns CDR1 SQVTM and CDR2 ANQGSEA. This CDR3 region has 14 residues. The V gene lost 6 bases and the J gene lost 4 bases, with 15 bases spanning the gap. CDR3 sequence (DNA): TGCAGCGTGCCCTCGCCCGGGGTTAATGAAAAACTGTTTTTT. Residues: CSVPSPGVNEKLFF.

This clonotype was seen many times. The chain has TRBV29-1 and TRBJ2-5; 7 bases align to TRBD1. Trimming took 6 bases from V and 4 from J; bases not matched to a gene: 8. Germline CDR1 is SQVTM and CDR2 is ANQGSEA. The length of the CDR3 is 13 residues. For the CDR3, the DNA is TGCAGCGTCGAGGGAGACAGGGTAGAGACCCAGTACTTC. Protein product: CSVEGDRVETQYF.

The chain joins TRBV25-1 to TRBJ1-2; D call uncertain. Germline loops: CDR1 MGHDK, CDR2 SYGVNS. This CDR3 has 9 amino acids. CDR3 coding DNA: TGTGACCGACGCTATGGCTACACCTTC. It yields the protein CDRRYGYTF.

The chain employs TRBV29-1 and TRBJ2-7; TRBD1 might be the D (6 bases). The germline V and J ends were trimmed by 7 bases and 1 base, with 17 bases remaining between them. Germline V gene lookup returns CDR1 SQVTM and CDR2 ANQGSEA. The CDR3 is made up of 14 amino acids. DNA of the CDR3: TGCAGCGCCGAACAGGGTCCCCCTTCCTACGAGCAGTACTTC. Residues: CSAEQGPPSYEQYF.

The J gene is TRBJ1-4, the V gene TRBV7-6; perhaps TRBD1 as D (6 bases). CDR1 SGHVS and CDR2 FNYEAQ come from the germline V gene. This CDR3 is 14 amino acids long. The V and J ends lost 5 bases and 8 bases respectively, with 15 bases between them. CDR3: CASSPREGGEKLFF. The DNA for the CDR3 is TGTGCCAGCAGCCCCCGGGAGGGGGGCGAAAAACTGTTTTTT.

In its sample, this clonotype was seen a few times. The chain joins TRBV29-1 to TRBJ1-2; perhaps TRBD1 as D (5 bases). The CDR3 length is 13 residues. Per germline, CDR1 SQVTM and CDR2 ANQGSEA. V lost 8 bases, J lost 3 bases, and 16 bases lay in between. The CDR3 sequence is CSSPPWGDYGYTF. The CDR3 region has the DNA TGCAGCAGTCCTCCTTGGGGGGACTATGGCTACACCTTC.